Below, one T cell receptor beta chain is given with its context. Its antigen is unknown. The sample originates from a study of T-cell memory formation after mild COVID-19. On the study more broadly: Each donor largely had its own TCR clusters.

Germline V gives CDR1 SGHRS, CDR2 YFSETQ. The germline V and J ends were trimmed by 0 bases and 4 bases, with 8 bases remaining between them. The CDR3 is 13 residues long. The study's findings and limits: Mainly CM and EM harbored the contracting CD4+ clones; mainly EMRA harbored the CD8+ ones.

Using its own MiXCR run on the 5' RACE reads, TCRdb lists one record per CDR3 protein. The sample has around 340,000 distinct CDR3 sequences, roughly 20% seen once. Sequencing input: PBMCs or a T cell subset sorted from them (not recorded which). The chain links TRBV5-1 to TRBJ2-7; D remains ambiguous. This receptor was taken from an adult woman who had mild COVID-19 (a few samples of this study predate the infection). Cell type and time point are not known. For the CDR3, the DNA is TGCGCCAGCAGCTTGGCCCTCGAATACGAGCAGTACTTC. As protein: CASSLALEYEQYF.